The clone carrying this T cell receptor beta chain turned up a few times. Its antigen is not known. Trimming removed 4 bases from V and 3 bases from J, with 7 bases in between. The CDR3 consists of 13 residues. Germline lookup yields CDR1 SQVTM and CDR2 ANQGSEA. This record belongs to a study of blood T cells in healthy people across ages. Study results and limitations: Naive T cell percentage strongly correlated with TCR beta diversity. Since the PBMCs were unsorted, naive and antigen-experienced cells could not be conclusively compared. There were more naive CD4+ cells and higher diversity in long-lived donors than in aged donors.

A second PCR, run for roughly 7 to 11 cycles, used a sample-barcoded 5' primer plus a J-beta primer mix. The study obtained at least 3 million CDR3-containing paired-end reads from every sample. MiXCR, applied by TCRdb to the 5' RACE reads, yields one record per CDR3 protein. Among 1.5 million to 2 million distinct CDR3 sequences listed, less than 50% were seen once. The TCR comes from a woman in her forties in good health. The source material was blood. The chain couples TRBV29-1 to TRBJ1-6; D is ambiguous. The CDR3 is CSVGADYNSPLHF. The CDR3 DNA reads as TGCAGCGTTGGGGCAGACTATAATTCACCCCTCCACTTT.